This T cell receptor (beta chain) derives from a study of blood T cell repertoires in COVID-19 (TCRdb year 2020). Background on the whole study: The collaborator samples originated in the United States, Italy and Spain and spanned the acute and convalescent phases of COVID-19. The prospective study material was composed of cDNA or gDNA derived from T cells, B-cell-depleted T cells, or PBMCs. The dataset comprised deeply sampled blood TCRbeta repertoires from subjects exposed to, actively infected with, or recovered from COVID-19. A freely available public database, intended as a resource for researchers studying the immune response to SARS-CoV-2, is where the repertoires were released. The samples were drawn from the first 160 participants of the ongoing ImmuneRACE study and from about 1,200 subjects provided by 6 global collaborators. Sample metadata almost always included a de-identified subject ID, COVID-19 status, age in years and sex. Where available, HLA class I and class II types were obtained from metadata supplied by the sample provider rather than from assay-based typing.

Whole blood was collected in K2EDTA tubes by collaborating institutions according to the institutions' own protocols. For TCRbeta analysis, collaborators shipped samples in one of three forms: frozen whole blood, isolated PBMCs, or DNA extracted from either of those sample types. Overall results and qualifications from the work: How much clinical and demographic metadata was included differed by source and by participant, and the metadata was provided uncurated.

The immunoSEQ Assay, a bias-controlled multiplex PCR, was used to amplify TCRbeta CDR3 regions from genomic DNA. As for how the authors treated the data: Within the assay, amplification of reference gene primers was used to estimate how many nucleated cells each sample contained. To quantify the absolute abundance of each unique TCRbeta CDR3 rearrangement, sequence reads were collapsed and filtered. Productive Simpson clonality was computed per sample as the square root of Simpson's diversity index over productive rearrangements. TCRdb holds this immuneACCESS table with in-frame rearrangements only. Some clones are missing; in checked studies, unresolved V genes explain under half, and the rest has no known cause. The DNA was the basis for D and trimming; V, J and clone size are from that table. The sample contains more than 95,000 clones, 85% to 90% of them found a single time. More than 4% of the sample rests with the top ten.

About this clone: Which antigen it targets is not known. No base quality values were provided; no much bigger clone lies one nucleotide off.

Including the terminal cysteine and phenylalanine, the CDR3 comprises 13 residues. The entry retains the CDR3 DNA only, 39 bases that are in frame from base 1. Reading the germline V gene (reference sequence) gives CDR1 LNHDA and CDR2 SQIVND. V is pruned by 6 bases and J by 9 bases, leaving 7 bases of the junction without a gene match. The clonotype originates from a man aged 45-65 years with acute or convalescent COVID-19. The chain is made from TRBV19 and TRBJ2-1, with 8 junctional bases fitting TRBD1. The source material was peripheral blood. Read as DNA, the sequence is TGTGCCAGTAGCAGACAGGGGCCAAGTGAGCAGTTCTTC. Its coded protein is CASSRQGPSEQFF.